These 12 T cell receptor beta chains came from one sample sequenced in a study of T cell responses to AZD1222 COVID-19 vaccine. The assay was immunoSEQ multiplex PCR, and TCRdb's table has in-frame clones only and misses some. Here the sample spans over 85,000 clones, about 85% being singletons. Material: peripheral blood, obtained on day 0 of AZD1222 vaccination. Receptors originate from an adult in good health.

CDR3 nucleotides: TGCGCCAGCAGCGAACAGGGAGGGAATGAAAAACTGTTTTTT. Protein sequence: CASSEQGGNEKLFF. The chain recombines TRBV5-1 with TRBJ1-4, with D tentatively TRBD1 (6 bases). Germline V gene sequence: CDR1 SGHRS, CDR2 YFSETQ. The CDR3 runs 14 residues. Deletions cut 4 bases from V and 5 bases from J, with 12 bases between.

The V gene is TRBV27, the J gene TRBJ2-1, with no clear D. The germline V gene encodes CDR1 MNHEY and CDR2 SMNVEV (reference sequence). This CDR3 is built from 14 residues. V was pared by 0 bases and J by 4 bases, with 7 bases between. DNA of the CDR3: TGTGCCAGCAGTTTATCAAGAGGTTACAATGAGCAGTTCTTC. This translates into CASSLSRGYNEQFF.

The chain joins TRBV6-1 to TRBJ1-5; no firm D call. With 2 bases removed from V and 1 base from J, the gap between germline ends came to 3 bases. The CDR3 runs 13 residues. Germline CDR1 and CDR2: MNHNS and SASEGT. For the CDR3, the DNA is TGTGCCAGCAGTGAATTCAGCAATCAGCCCCAGCATTTT. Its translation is CASSEFSNQPQHF.

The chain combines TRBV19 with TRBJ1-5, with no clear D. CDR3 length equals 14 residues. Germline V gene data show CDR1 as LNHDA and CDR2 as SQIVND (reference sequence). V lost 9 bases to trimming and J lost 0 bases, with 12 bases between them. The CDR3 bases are TGTGCCAGCCAACCAACAAATAGCAATCAGCCCCAGCATTTT. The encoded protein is CASQPTNSNQPQHF. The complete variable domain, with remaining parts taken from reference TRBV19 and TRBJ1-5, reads DGGITQSPKYLFRKEGQNVTLSCEQNLNHDAMYWYRQDPGQGLRLIYYSQIVNDFQKGDIAEGYSVSREKKESFPLTVTSAQKNPTAFYLCASQPTNSNQPQHFGDGTRLSIL.

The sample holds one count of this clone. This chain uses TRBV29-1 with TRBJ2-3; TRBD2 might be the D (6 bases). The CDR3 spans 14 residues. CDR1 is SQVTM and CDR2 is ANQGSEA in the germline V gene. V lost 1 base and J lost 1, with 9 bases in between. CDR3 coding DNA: TGCAGCGTTGAAGGCGGGACTGGCACAGATACGCAGTATTTT. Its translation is CSVEGGTGTDTQYF.

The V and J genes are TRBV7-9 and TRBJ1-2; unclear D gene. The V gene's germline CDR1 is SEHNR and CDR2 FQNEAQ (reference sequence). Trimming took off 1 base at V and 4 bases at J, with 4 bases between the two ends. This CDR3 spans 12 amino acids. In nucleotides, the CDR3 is TGTGCCAGCAGCTTAGAAGTCTATGGCTACACCTTC. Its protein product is CASSLEVYGYTF. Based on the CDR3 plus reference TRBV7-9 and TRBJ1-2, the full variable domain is DTGVSQNPRHKITKRGQNVTFRCDPISEHNRLYWYRQTLGQGPEFLTYFQNEAQLEKSRLLSDRFSAERPKGSFSTLEIQRTEQGDSAMYLCASSLEVYGYTFGSGTRLTVV.

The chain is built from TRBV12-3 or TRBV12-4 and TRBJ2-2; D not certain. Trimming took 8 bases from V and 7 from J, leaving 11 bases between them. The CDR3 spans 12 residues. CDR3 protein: CASGQEIGELFF. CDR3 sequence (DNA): TGTGCCAGCGGGCAGGAAATCGGGGAGCTGTTTTTT.

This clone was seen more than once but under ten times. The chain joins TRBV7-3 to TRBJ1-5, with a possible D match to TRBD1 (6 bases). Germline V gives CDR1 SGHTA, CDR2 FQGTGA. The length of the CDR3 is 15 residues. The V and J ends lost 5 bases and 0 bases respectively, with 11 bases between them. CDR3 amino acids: CASSARGGSNQPQHF. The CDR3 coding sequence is TGTGCCAGCAGCGCAAGAGGGGGTAGCAATCAGCCCCAGCATTTT.

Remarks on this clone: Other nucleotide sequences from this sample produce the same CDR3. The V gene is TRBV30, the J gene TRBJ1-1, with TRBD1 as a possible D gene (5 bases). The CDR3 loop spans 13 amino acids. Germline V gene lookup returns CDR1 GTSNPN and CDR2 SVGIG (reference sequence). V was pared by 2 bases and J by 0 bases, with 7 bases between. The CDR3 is CAWSQGLNTEAFF. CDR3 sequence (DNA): TGTGCCTGGAGTCAGGGCCTGAACACTGAAGCTTTCTTT. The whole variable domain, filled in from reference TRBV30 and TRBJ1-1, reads SQTIHQWPATLVQPVGSPLSLECTVEGTSNPNLYWYRQAAGRGLQLLFYSVGIGQISSEVPQNLSASRPQDRQFILSSKKLLLSDSGFYLCAWSQGLNTEAFFGQGTRLTVV.

The CDR3: CASSSTRNYGYTF. DNA for the CDR3: TGTGCCAGCAGCTCTACACGGAACTATGGCTACACCTTC. The chain links TRBV7-9 to TRBJ1-2; no definite D call. Germline assignment: CDR1 SEHNR and CDR2 FQNEAQ (reference sequence). Trimming left V 4 bases short and J 2 bases short, with 8 bases between. This CDR3 has 13 residues.

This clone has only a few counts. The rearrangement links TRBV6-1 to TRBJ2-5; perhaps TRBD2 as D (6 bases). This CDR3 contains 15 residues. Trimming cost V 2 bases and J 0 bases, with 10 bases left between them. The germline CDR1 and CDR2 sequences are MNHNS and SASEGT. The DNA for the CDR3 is TGTGCCAGCAGTGAAACGACTAGTTACCAAGAGACCCAGTACTTC. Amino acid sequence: CASSETTSYQETQYF.

The DNA for the CDR3 is TGTGCCAGCAGGACGGGTGTGGATTCGGGGGCCAACGTCCTGACTTTC. It encodes CASRTGVDSGANVLTF. The V gene is TRBV5-6, the J gene TRBJ2-6; no definite D call. There are 16 residues in the CDR3. The germline V gene encodes CDR1 SGHDT and CDR2 YYEEEE. V was pared by 5 bases and J by 4 bases, with 16 bases between.